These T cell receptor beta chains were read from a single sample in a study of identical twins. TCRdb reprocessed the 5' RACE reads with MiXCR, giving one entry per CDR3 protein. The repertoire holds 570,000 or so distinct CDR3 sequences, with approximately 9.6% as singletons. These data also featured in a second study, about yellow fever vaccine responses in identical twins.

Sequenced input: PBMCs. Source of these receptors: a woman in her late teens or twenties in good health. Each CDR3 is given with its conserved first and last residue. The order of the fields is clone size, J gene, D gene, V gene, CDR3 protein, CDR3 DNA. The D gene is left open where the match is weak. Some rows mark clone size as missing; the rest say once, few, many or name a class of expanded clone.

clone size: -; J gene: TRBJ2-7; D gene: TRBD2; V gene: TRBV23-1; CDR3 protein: CASSQFPSGSSYEQYF; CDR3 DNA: TGCGCCAGCAGTCAATTCCCTAGCGGGAGCTCCTACGAGCAGTACTTC
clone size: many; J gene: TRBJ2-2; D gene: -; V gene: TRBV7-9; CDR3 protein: CASSLAPGNTGELFF; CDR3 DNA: TGTGCCAGCAGCTTAGCTCCAGGGAACACCGGGGAGCTGTTTTTT
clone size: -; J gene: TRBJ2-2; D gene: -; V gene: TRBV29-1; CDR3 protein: CSVATGISNSGELFF; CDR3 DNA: TGCAGCGTTGCCACAGGGATTAGTAATTCCGGGGAGCTGTTTTTT
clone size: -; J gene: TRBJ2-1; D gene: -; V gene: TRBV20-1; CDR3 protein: CSAPDRRSYNEQFF; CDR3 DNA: TGCAGTGCTCCGGACAGAAGATCCTACAATGAGCAGTTCTTC
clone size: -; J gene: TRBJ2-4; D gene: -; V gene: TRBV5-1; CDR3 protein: CASSSDVGNIQYF; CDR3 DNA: TGCGCCAGCAGCTCAGATGTAGGAAACATTCAGTACTTC
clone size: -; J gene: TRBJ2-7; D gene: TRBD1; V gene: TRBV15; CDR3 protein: CATSRDRTGGYEQYF; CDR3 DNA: TGTGCCACCAGCAGAGACCGGACAGGGGGGTACGAGCAGTACTTC
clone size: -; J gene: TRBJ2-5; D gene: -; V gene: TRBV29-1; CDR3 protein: CSVQGPETQYF; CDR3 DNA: TGCAGCGTACAGGGACCAGAGACCCAGTACTTC
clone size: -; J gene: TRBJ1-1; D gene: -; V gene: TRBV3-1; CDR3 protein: CASSQDPRLMNTEAFF; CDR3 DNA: TGTGCCAGCAGCCAAGATCCGCGGCTTATGAACACTGAAGCTTTCTTT
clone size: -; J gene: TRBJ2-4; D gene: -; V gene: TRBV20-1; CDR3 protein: CSAAPVETKNIQYF; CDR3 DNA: TGCAGTGCCGCCCCGGTTGAGACCAAAAACATTCAGTACTTC
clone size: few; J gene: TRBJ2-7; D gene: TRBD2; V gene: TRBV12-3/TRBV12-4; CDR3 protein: CASSLTSGSYNEQYF; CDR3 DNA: TGTGCCAGCAGTCTAACTAGCGGGAGTTACAACGAGCAGTACTTC
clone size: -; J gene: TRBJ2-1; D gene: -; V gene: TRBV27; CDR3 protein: CASSPAGGDLPEQFF; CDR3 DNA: TGTGCCAGCAGTCCTGCAGGGGGGGATTTGCCTGAGCAGTTCTTC
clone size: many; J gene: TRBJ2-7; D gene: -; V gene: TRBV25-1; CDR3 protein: CASSGTLYEQYF; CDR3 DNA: TGTGCCAGCAGTGGGACACTCTACGAGCAGTACTTC
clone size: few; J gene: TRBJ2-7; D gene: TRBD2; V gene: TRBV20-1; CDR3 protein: CSARSLAGAYEQYF; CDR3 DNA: TGCAGTGCTAGAAGCCTAGCGGGGGCCTACGAGCAGTACTTC
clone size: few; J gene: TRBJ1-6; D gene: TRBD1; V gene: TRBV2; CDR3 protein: CASSKETGASSPLHF; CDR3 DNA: TGTGCCAGCAGTAAAGAGACAGGGGCCAGTTCACCCCTCCACTTT
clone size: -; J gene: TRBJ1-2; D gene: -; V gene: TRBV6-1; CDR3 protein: CASSEGSESYGYTF; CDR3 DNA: TGTGCCAGCAGCGAGGGTTCAGAATCCTATGGCTACACCTTC
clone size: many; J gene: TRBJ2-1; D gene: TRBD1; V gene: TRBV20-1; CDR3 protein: CSAPRGTFFDNEQFF; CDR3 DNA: TGCAGTGCCCCCAGGGGGACCTTCTTCGACAATGAGCAGTTCTTC
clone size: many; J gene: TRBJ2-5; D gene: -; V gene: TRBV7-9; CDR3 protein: CASSSTPLGLQETQYF; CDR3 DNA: TGTGCCAGCAGCTCGACGCCCCTGGGGTTGCAAGAGACCCAGTACTTC
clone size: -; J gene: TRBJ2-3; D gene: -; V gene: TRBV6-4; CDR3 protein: CASSDSERRSDTQYF; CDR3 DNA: TGTGCCAGCAGTGACTCTGAGCGGCGCTCAGATACGCAGTATTTT
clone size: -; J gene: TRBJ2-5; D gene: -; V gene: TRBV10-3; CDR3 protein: CAISAFGPGRDETQYF; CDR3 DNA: TGTGCCATCAGTGCGTTCGGTCCCGGGAGAGATGAGACCCAGTACTTC